This T cell receptor (beta chain) is drawn from a study of blood T cell repertoires in COVID-19. Overall study context: The study drew acute and convalescent COVID-19 samples from the United States, Italy and Spain. Sources were T cells, B-cell-depleted T cells, or PBMCs; the material itself was cDNA or gDNA.

Authors' processing steps: Nucleated cell number was recorded as an estimate derived from reference gene primer amplification. The data were produced by immunoSEQ multiplex PCR, yet TCRdb's version contains in-frame clones alone and is incomplete. V, J and clone size are those of that table, while D and trimming were read from the DNA. Altogether approximately 96,000 clones are present, roughly 90% being singletons, with the ten largest covering 2.9%. The V gene lost 4 bases and the J gene lost 4 bases, with 13 bases spanning the gap. Looked up from germline, CDR1 is SGHTA and CDR2 is FQGNSA. This CDR3 is built from 14 residues.

Sequenced input: peripheral blood. The genes are TRBV7-2 and TRBJ1-1; D not resolved. The TCR was taken from a woman of 80 years or more with acute or convalescent COVID-19. Written as DNA, the CDR3 is TGTGCCAGCAGCTGGGCCCCCGAATCCACTGAAGCTTTCTTT. This gives the protein CASSWAPESTEAFF.